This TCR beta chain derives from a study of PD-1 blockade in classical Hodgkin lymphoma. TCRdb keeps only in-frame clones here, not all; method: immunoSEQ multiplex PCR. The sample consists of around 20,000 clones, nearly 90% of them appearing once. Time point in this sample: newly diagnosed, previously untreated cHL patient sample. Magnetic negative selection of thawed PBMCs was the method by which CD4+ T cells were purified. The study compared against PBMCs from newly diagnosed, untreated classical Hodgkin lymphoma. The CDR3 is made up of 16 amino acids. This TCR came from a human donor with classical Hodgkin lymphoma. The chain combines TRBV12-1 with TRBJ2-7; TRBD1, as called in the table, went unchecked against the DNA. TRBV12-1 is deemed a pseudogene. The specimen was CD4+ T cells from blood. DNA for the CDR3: TGTGCCAGCAGCTTTGTTTGGACAGAAGAATCCTACGAGCAGTACTTC. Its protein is CASSFVWTEESYEQYF.